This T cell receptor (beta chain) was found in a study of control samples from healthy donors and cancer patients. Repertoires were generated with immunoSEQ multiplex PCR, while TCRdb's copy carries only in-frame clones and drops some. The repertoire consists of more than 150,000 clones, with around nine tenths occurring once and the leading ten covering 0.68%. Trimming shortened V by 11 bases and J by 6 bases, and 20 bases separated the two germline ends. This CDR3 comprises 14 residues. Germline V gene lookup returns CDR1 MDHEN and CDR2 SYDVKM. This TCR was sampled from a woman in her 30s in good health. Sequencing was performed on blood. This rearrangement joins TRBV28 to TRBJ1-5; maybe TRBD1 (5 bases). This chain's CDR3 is CASQEGVEGQPQHF. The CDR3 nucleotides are TGTGCCTCACAAGAAGGGGTTGAGGGTCAGCCCCAGCATTTT.